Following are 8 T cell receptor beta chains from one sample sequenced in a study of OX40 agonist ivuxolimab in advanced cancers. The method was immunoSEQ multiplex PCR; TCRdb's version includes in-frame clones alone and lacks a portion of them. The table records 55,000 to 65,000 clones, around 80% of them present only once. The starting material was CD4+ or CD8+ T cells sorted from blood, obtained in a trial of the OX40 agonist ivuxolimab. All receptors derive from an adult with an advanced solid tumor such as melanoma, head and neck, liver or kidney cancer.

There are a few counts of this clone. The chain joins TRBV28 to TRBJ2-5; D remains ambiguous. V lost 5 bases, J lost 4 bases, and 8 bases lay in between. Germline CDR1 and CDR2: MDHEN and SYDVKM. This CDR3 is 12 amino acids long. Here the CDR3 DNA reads TGTGCCAGCAGTACCGTTAGAGAGACCCAGTACTTC. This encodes CASSTVRETQYF.

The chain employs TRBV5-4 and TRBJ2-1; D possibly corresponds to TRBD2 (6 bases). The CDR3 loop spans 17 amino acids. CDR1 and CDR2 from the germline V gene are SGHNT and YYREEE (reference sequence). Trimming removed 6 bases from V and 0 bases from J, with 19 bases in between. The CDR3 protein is CASTPRGGGSSYNEQFF. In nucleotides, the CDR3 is TGTGCCAGCACCCCGCGGGGTGGGGGTAGCTCCTACAATGAGCAGTTCTTC. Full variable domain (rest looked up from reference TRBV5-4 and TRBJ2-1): ETGVTQSPTHLIKTRGQQVTLRCSSQSGHNTVSWYQQALGQGPQFIFQYYREEENGRGNFPPRFSGLQFPNYSSELNVNALELDDSALYLCASTPRGGGSSYNEQFFGPGTRLTVL.

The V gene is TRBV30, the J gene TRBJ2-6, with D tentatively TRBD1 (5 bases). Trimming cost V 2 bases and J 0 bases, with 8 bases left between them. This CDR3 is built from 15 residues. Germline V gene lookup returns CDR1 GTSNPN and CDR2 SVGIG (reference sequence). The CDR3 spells CAWSSGLSGANVLTF. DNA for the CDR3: TGTGCCTGGAGTTCAGGGCTCTCTGGGGCCAACGTCCTGACTTTC.

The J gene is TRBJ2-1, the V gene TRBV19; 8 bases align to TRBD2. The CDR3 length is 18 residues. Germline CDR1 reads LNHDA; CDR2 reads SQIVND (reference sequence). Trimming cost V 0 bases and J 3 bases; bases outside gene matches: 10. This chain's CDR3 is CASSIDPLLAEDYNEQFF. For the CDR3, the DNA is TGTGCCAGTAGTATAGATCCCTTACTAGCGGAAGACTACAATGAGCAGTTCTTC.

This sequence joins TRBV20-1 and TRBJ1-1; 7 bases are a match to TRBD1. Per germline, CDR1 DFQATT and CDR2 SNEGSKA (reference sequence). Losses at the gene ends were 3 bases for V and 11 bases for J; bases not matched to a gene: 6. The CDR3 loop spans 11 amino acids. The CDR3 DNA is TGCAGTGCTAGCGACGGACAGGCTGCTTTCTTT. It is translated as CSASDGQAAFF.

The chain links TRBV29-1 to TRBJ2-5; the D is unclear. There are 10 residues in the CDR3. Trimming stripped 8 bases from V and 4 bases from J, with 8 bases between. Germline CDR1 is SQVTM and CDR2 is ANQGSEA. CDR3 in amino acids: CSFRGETQYF. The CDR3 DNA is TGCAGCTTCCGCGGAGAGACCCAGTACTTC.

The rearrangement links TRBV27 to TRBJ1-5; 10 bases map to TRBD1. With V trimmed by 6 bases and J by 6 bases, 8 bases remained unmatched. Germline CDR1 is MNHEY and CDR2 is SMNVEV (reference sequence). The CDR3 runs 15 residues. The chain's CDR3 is CASRGQGSLSQPQHF. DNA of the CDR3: TGTGCCAGCAGGGGACAGGGGTCACTTTCTCAGCCCCAGCATTTT.

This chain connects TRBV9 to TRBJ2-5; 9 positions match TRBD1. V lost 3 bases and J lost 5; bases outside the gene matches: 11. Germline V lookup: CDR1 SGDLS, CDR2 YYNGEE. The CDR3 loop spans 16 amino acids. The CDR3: CASSARTGVFGETQYF. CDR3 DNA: TGTGCCAGCAGCGCCAGGACAGGGGTGTTTGGGGAGACCCAGTACTTC.